What follows are 25 T cell receptor beta chains derived from one specimen sequenced in a study of OX40 agonist ivuxolimab in advanced cancers. TCRdb keeps only in-frame clones here, not all; method: immunoSEQ multiplex PCR. The data hold some 65,000 clones, with roughly nine tenths observed a single time. The starting material was CD4+ or CD8+ T cells sorted from blood, obtained in a trial of the OX40 agonist ivuxolimab. These receptors were taken from an adult with an advanced solid tumor such as melanoma, head and neck, liver or kidney cancer.

The rearrangement joins TRBV2 to TRBJ2-7; D is perhaps TRBD2 (5 bases). Germline V lookup: CDR1 SNHLY, CDR2 FYNNEI. V lost 7 bases, J lost 0 bases, and 16 bases lay in between. This CDR3 spans 15 amino acids. The CDR3 nucleotides are TGTGCCAGCACGTTGGGGAGCCTAAACTCCTACGAGCAGTACTTC. Amino acids: CASTLGSLNSYEQYF.

This chain uses TRBV27 with TRBJ2-7, with TRBD1 as a possible D gene (6 bases). The CDR3 runs 13 residues. Germline V CDR1 and CDR2: MNHEY, SMNVEV (reference sequence). V was cut by 6 bases and J by 9 bases, with 18 bases left in between. In DNA, the CDR3 is TGTGCCAGCAGCTTAACAGCAGGGGCGGGGCAGTACTTC. Translated: CASSLTAGAGQYF.

The V and J genes are TRBV5-1 and TRBJ1-1, with 11 nucleotides matching TRBD1. The CDR3 sequence is 14 residues long. CDR1 is SGHRS, CDR2 YFSETQ, per germline. V shed 4 bases, J shed 4 bases, and the junction held 3 bases outside the gene matches. The CDR3 DNA reads as TGCGCCAGCAGCACCGGGACAGGGGGCACTGAAGCTTTCTTT. It encodes CASSTGTGGTEAFF.

This clone was counted a few times. The V gene is TRBV2, the J gene TRBJ2-7; D is unresolved. The length of the CDR3 is 14 residues. CDR1 SNHLY and CDR2 FYNNEI come from the germline V gene. The V and J ends lost 3 bases and 0 bases respectively, with 9 bases between them. The CDR3 DNA is TGTGCCAGCAGTGACCGGGCCGGCTCCTACGAGCAGTACTTC. Translated: CASSDRAGSYEQYF.

The chain recombines TRBV6-5 with TRBJ2-1; 10 bases line up with TRBD1. V dropped 2 bases and J dropped 9; count of bases not matched to a gene: 4. Germline CDR1 MNHEY, CDR2 SVGAGI. The CDR3 totals 14 residues. In DNA form, the CDR3 reads TGTGCCAGCAGTTACGGGACAGGGGCCAGTGAGCAGTTCTTC. Encoded protein: CASSYGTGASEQFF.

V and J are TRBV6-1 and TRBJ2-5, with D maybe TRBD2 (6 bases). The CDR3 runs to 13 residues. V was shortened by 6 bases and J by 5 bases, with 13 bases between the two germline ends. Germline V gene sequence: CDR1 MNHNS, CDR2 SASEGT. CDR3 amino acids: CASRATGEETQYF. CDR3 coding DNA: TGTGCCAGCAGAGCGACGGGGGAGGAGACCCAGTACTTC.

V gene TRBV2 combines with J gene TRBJ1-2; a weak D match, TRBD1 (5 bases). CDR1 and CDR2 (germline): SNHLY, FYNNEI. The CDR3 runs to 13 residues. Trimming cost V 3 bases and J 4 bases, with 9 bases left between them. DNA of the CDR3: TGTGCCAGCAGTGATTCCGACAGCTATGGCTACACCTTC. It is translated as CASSDSDSYGYTF.

This clone has just a few counts. This rearrangement joins TRBV5-1 to TRBJ2-2; tentatively, D is TRBD2 (6 bases). V was cut by 4 bases and J by 4 bases, with 11 bases left in between. Germline CDR1 SGHRS, CDR2 YFSETQ. The CDR3 has 14 amino acids. CDR3 protein: CASSTGDVTGELFF. As DNA, the CDR3 is TGCGCCAGCAGCACGGGGGACGTCACCGGGGAGCTGTTTTTT.

CDR3 bases: TGTGCCAGCAGCATAACTAGCGGGAGTGAAACCTACGAGCAGTACTTC. Residues: CASSITSGSETYEQYF. V gene TRBV9 combines with J gene TRBJ2-7; 11 nucleotides match TRBD2. This CDR3 is 16 amino acids long. Germline loops: CDR1 SGDLS, CDR2 YYNGEE. The ends lost 4 bases at V and 2 bases at J; junction bases unmatched: 8.

This clone was found a few times. A much larger clonotype is one base distant, so this may be a read error. V usage is TRBV18 and J usage is TRBJ2-2; 9 bases agree with TRBD1. Trimming at V came to 8 bases and at J to 5 bases, leaving 3 bases not matched to a gene. This CDR3 has 13 residues. The germline V gene has CDR1 KGHSH and CDR2 LQKENI. The CDR3 DNA sequence: TGTGCCAGCATACAGGGGGCTACCGGGGAGCTGTTTTTT. Amino acid sequence: CASIQGATGELFF. The complete variable domain, with remaining parts taken from reference TRBV18 and TRBJ2-2, reads NAGVMQNPRHLVRRRGQEARLRCSPMKGHSHVYWYRQLPEEGLKFMVYLQKENIIDESGMPKERFSAEFPKEGPSILRIQQVVRGDSAAYFCASIQGATGELFFGEGSRLTVL.

The chain couples TRBV28 to TRBJ2-5; weak D call: TRBD2 (5 bases). The CDR3 has 16 amino acids. Germline lookup yields CDR1 MDHEN and CDR2 SYDVKM. V was pared by 2 bases and J by 0 bases, with 13 bases between. CDR3 nucleotides: TGTGCCAGCAGTTTAATGACTAACACGTACCAAGAGACCCAGTACTTC. Its translation: CASSLMTNTYQETQYF. The full variable domain, with the rest looked up from reference TRBV28 and TRBJ2-5, is DVKVTQSSRYLVKRTGEKVFLECVQDMDHENMFWYRQDPGLGLRLIYFSYDVKMKEKGDIPEGYSVSREKKERFSLILESASTNQTSMYLCASSLMTNTYQETQYFGPGTRLLVL.

This chain connects TRBV27 to TRBJ1-5; no firm D call. Trimming pared 6 bases from V and 0 bases from J, leaving 12 bases between. Germline V gene sequence: CDR1 MNHEY, CDR2 SMNVEV (reference sequence). The CDR3 is made up of 15 amino acids. DNA of the CDR3: TGTGCCAGCAGCCCCCCTGGAATTAGCAATCAGCCCCAGCATTTT. Translated: CASSPPGISNQPQHF.

The rearrangement joins TRBV27 to TRBJ2-7, with TRBD1 as a possible D gene (5 bases). The CDR3 is made up of 15 amino acids. Trimming shortened V by 2 bases and J by 4 bases, and 15 bases separated the two germline ends. The germline V gene has CDR1 MNHEY and CDR2 SMNVEV (reference sequence). The CDR3 bases are TGTGCCAGCAGTTTAAGTTGGGGCTCTCCGTACGAGCAGTACTTC. This encodes CASSLSWGSPYEQYF.

The V and J genes are TRBV27 and TRBJ2-3; D perhaps matches TRBD1 (6 bases). Germline assignment: CDR1 MNHEY and CDR2 SMNVEV (reference sequence). CDR3 size: 15 residues. Between the trimmed V and J ends, which lost 4 bases and 1 base, there was a span of 12 bases. The CDR3 sequence: CASSSLGGRTDTQYF. Written as DNA, the CDR3 is TGTGCCAGCAGTTCGCTAGGGGGTCGCACAGATACGCAGTATTTT.

The rearrangement links TRBV6-1 to TRBJ2-3; no firm D call. CDR3 length: 17 residues. Trimming removed 4 bases at V and 6 bases at J, with 23 bases between. In germline, CDR1 is MNHNS, CDR2 SASEGT. CDR3 DNA: TGTGCCAGCAGTGGGGCCGGAACAAGTGGTCTAGTCGATACGCAGTATTTT. This sequence encodes CASSGAGTSGLVDTQYF.

V is TRBV7-9 and J is TRBJ2-7, with TRBD2 matching 12 bases. The V segment lost 0 bases and the J segment 5 bases; nucleotides outside the gene matches: 11. CDR1 SEHNR and CDR2 FQNEAQ come from the germline V gene (reference sequence). There are 18 residues in the CDR3. The CDR3 here is CASSLAPILAGGVHEQYF. The DNA for the CDR3 is TGTGCCAGCAGCTTAGCTCCAATACTAGCGGGAGGCGTCCACGAGCAGTACTTC.

The chain combines TRBV5-4 with TRBJ2-1, with 7 bases lining up with TRBD2. The CDR3 has 15 amino acids. V trimming: 5 bases; J trimming: 0 bases; junction bases outside the gene matches: 5. Germline V gives CDR1 SGHNT, CDR2 YYREEE (reference sequence). CDR3 in DNA: TGTGCCAGCAGACCGGGACTACCCTCCTACAATGAGCAGTTCTTC. Translated: CASRPGLPSYNEQFF.

This rearrangement joins TRBV16 to TRBJ1-2; D not certain. The V gene's germline CDR1 is KGHSY and CDR2 FQNENV. The CDR3 totals 13 residues. The ends were cut back, 1 base at V and 4 bases at J, with 7 bases in the middle. The CDR3 loop is CASSQFSSYGYTF. The CDR3 nucleotides are TGTGCCAGCAGCCAATTTTCCAGCTATGGCTACACCTTC.

The chain couples TRBV19 to TRBJ2-1; possible D gene TRBD2, 6 bases. Germline assignment: CDR1 LNHDA and CDR2 SQIVND (reference sequence). The CDR3 length is 14 residues. V was trimmed by 11 bases and J by 6 bases, leaving 20 bases between them. This CDR3 is CAADSGGLGNEQFF. The CDR3 DNA is TGTGCCGCCGACTCCGGGGGTCTGGGCAATGAGCAGTTCTTC.

The chain recombines TRBV6-1 with TRBJ1-2; 8 positions match TRBD1. V shed 8 bases and J 8 bases; nucleotides not matched to a gene: 13. The CDR3 is 14 residues long. In germline, CDR1 is MNHNS, CDR2 SASEGT. The CDR3 protein is CASRWSRDRSGYTF. CDR3 in DNA: TGTGCCAGCCGATGGTCCCGGGACAGGTCAGGCTACACCTTC.

This chain joins TRBV5-8 and TRBJ1-5; TRBD1 aligns across 8 bases. With 5 bases clipped from V and 2 bases from J, the junction kept 6 bases outside the gene matches. The CDR3 length is 15 residues. Germline lookup yields CDR1 SGHTS and CDR2 YDEGEE. CDR3 sequence (DNA): TGTGCCAGCAGGACGGACAGGGCGGGCAATCAGCCCCAGCATTTT. Translating it yields CASRTDRAGNQPQHF.

This clone has a single count. The chain employs TRBV25-1 and TRBJ1-4; D gene ambiguous. The germline V and J ends were trimmed by 2 bases and 0 bases, with 7 bases remaining between them. Germline CDR1 is MGHDK and CDR2 is SYGVNS. The CDR3 contains 15 residues. Here the CDR3 reads CASSELGTTNEKLFF. The CDR3 DNA follows: TGTGCCAGCAGTGAACTGGGGACAACTAATGAAAAACTGTTTTTT.

The rearrangement links TRBV6-1 to TRBJ2-1; no firm D call. The germline V gene encodes CDR1 MNHNS and CDR2 SASEGT. This CDR3 comprises 12 residues. V dropped 6 bases and J dropped 8 bases, with 11 bases sitting between them. The DNA for the CDR3 is TGTGCCAGCAGGAAAGGTGGGGATGAGCAGTTCTTC. It encodes CASRKGGDEQFF.

This CDR3 is CASSIARQGDPNTEAFF. CDR3 sequence (DNA): TGTGCCAGTAGTATCGCTCGGCAGGGGGATCCGAACACTGAAGCTTTCTTT. The V and J genes are TRBV19 and TRBJ1-1; 7 bases fit TRBD1. Germline V CDR1 and CDR2: LNHDA, SQIVND (reference sequence). Trimming took 3 bases from V and 1 from J; bases not matched to a gene: 11. This CDR3 region has 17 residues.

The chain links TRBV11-1 to TRBJ1-2, with D uncertain. There are 12 residues in the CDR3. V was pared by 1 base and J by 3 bases, with 3 bases between. CDR1 is SGHAT and CDR2 is FQDESV in the germline V gene (reference sequence). This CDR3 is CASSLDHYGYTF. The CDR3 nucleotides read TGTGCCAGCAGCTTAGATCACTATGGCTACACCTTC.